This is a list of T cell receptor beta chains from one sample in a study of cytomegalovirus exposure and HLA in healthy donors. TCRdb's copy holds only in-frame clones and misses some; the assay was immunoSEQ multiplex PCR. The repertoire holds more than 150,000 clones, with 80% to 85% as singletons. Sequencing was done on a sample of PBMCs. The receptor set was obtained from a woman aged 18-30 years in good health and CMV-seropositive. CDR3s include the opening cysteine and the closing phenylalanine or tryptophan. The D gene is left open where the match is weak. Where a row states a size, it is once, few, many or the class of an expanded clone; other rows omit it.

J gene: TRBJ1-2
V gene: TRBV2
D gene: .
clone size: .
CDR3 protein: CASSKKLQGNYGYTF
CDR3 DNA: TGTGCCAGCAGCAAAAAGCTCCAGGGGAACTATGGCTACACCTTC

J gene: TRBJ2-5
V gene: TRBV4-1
D gene: TRBD1
clone size: .
CDR3 protein: CASSLRQGETQYF
CDR3 DNA: TGCGCCAGCAGCCTCCGACAGGGGGAGACCCAGTACTTC

J gene: TRBJ2-7
V gene: TRBV2
D gene: TRBD1
clone size: .
CDR3 protein: CASSKGPGQSYEQYF
CDR3 DNA: TGTGCCAGCAGTAAGGGACCGGGACAGAGCTACGAGCAGTACTTC

J gene: TRBJ1-2
V gene: TRBV6-5
D gene: .
clone size: .
CDR3 protein: CASSGGNTNYGYTF
CDR3 DNA: TGTGCCAGCAGCGGCGGAAATACTAACTATGGCTACACCTTC

J gene: TRBJ2-5
V gene: TRBV5-6
D gene: TRBD2
clone size: .
CDR3 protein: CASSPTSPGLAEETQYF
CDR3 DNA: TGTGCCAGCAGCCCGACCTCTCCGGGACTAGCGGAAGAGACCCAGTACTTC

J gene: TRBJ1-1
V gene: TRBV19
D gene: .
clone size: .
CDR3 protein: CASSQNFQGRTEAFF
CDR3 DNA: TGTGCCAGTAGCCAAAATTTTCAGGGGCGAACTGAAGCTTTCTTT

J gene: TRBJ1-1
V gene: TRBV15
D gene: .
clone size: .
CDR3 protein: CATTTDVGSTEAFF
CDR3 DNA: TGTGCCACCACCACAGACGTTGGGAGCACTGAAGCTTTCTTT

J gene: TRBJ1-4
V gene: TRBV6-6
D gene: .
clone size: .
CDR3 protein: CASQGTTNEKLFF
CDR3 DNA: TGTGCCAGCCAGGGAACGACTAATGAAAAACTGTTTTTT

J gene: TRBJ1-1
V gene: TRBV7-9
D gene: TRBD1
clone size: .
CDR3 protein: CASSLGTGNAFF
CDR3 DNA: TGTGCCAGCAGCTTAGGGACAGGGAACGCTTTCTTT

J gene: TRBJ2-7
V gene: TRBV11-2
D gene: .
clone size: .
CDR3 protein: CASSFTHYEQYF
CDR3 DNA: TGTGCCAGCAGCTTCACTCACTACGAGCAGTACTTC

J gene: TRBJ2-7
V gene: TRBV5-6
D gene: .
clone size: .
CDR3 protein: CASSLNSGAREQYF
CDR3 DNA: TGTGCCAGCAGCTTGAATTCAGGGGCGCGAGAGCAGTACTTC

J gene: TRBJ2-2
V gene: TRBV7-2
D gene: .
clone size: .
CDR3 protein: CASSRPFTGELFF
CDR3 DNA: TGTGCCAGCAGCCGTCCCTTCACCGGGGAGCTGTTTTTT

J gene: TRBJ1-2
V gene: TRBV4-3
D gene: .
clone size: .
CDR3 protein: CASSPTGSPYGYTF
CDR3 DNA: TGCGCCAGCAGCCCGACTGGGAGCCCCTATGGCTACACCTTC

J gene: TRBJ1-1
V gene: TRBV5-1
D gene: .
clone size: .
CDR3 protein: CASSPGGEMNTEAFF
CDR3 DNA: TGCGCCAGCAGCCCCGGGGGGGAAATGAACACTGAAGCTTTCTTT

J gene: TRBJ2-2
V gene: TRBV6-5
D gene: TRBD1
clone size: .
CDR3 protein: CASSYRDRAGELFF
CDR3 DNA: TGTGCCAGCAGTTACCGCGACAGGGCCGGGGAGCTGTTTTTT

J gene: TRBJ2-3
V gene: TRBV28
D gene: TRBD2
clone size: once
CDR3 protein: CASRTAGASDTQYF
CDR3 DNA: TGTGCCAGCAGAACAGCGGGGGCGTCAGATACGCAGTATTTT

J gene: TRBJ1-2
V gene: TRBV2
D gene: .
clone size: few
CDR3 protein: CASSMTLRGYGYTF
CDR3 DNA: TGTGCCAGCAGTATGACTCTCCGGGGCTATGGCTACACCTTC

J gene: TRBJ1-2
V gene: TRBV9
D gene: .
clone size: .
CDR3 protein: CASSDTSFYGYTF
CDR3 DNA: TGTGCCAGCAGCGATACATCGTTCTATGGCTACACCTTC

J gene: TRBJ2-3
V gene: TRBV5-1
D gene: TRBD2
clone size: .
CDR3 protein: CASSDPSGGADTQYF
CDR3 DNA: TGCGCCAGCAGCGACCCTAGCGGGGGGGCTGATACGCAGTATTTT

J gene: TRBJ1-1
V gene: TRBV6-1
D gene: .
clone size: .
CDR3 protein: CASAGIPDTEAFF
CDR3 DNA: TGTGCCAGCGCAGGGATTCCGGACACTGAAGCTTTCTTT

J gene: TRBJ2-5
V gene: TRBV5-1
D gene: .
clone size: .
CDR3 protein: CASRTNLQETQYF
CDR3 DNA: TGCGCCAGCAGGACAAACCTTCAAGAGACCCAGTACTTC

J gene: TRBJ2-3
V gene: TRBV6-5
D gene: TRBD2
clone size: .
CDR3 protein: CASSSLAGGSQDTQYF
CDR3 DNA: TGTGCCAGCAGTTCCCTAGCGGGGGGGTCCCAAGATACGCAGTATTTT

J gene: TRBJ2-1
V gene: TRBV19
D gene: .
clone size: .
CDR3 protein: CASTLVGANNEQFF
CDR3 DNA: TGTGCCAGTACACTGGTCGGTGCGAACAATGAGCAGTTCTTC

J gene: TRBJ1-1
V gene: TRBV6-5
D gene: .
clone size: .
CDR3 protein: CASSSMNTEAFF
CDR3 DNA: TGTGCCAGCAGTAGCATGAACACTGAAGCTTTCTTT

J gene: TRBJ2-2
V gene: TRBV5-1
D gene: .
clone size: .
CDR3 protein: CASSLSVTGELFF
CDR3 DNA: TGCGCCAGCAGCTTGTCCGTCACCGGGGAGCTGTTTTTT

J gene: TRBJ1-1
V gene: TRBV2
D gene: .
clone size: .
CDR3 protein: CASSGGDGTEAFF
CDR3 DNA: TGTGCCAGCAGTGGGGGGGACGGGACTGAAGCTTTCTTT

J gene: TRBJ2-3
V gene: TRBV6-1
D gene: .
clone size: .
CDR3 protein: CASSLAGGSTDTQYF
CDR3 DNA: TGTGCCAGCAGCCTTGCCGGGGGAAGCACAGATACGCAGTATTTT

J gene: TRBJ1-2
V gene: TRBV6-5
D gene: .
clone size: once
CDR3 protein: CASSARAGGYTF
CDR3 DNA: TGTGCCAGCAGTGCCAGGGCCGGCGGCTACACCTTC

J gene: TRBJ2-7
V gene: TRBV11-2
D gene: .
clone size: .
CDR3 protein: CASSSIRHHYEQYF
CDR3 DNA: TGTGCCAGCAGCTCGATCCGACACCACTACGAGCAGTACTTC

J gene: TRBJ2-7
V gene: TRBV4-1
D gene: TRBD1
clone size: .
CDR3 protein: CASSHTGTGSTYEQYF
CDR3 DNA: TGCGCCAGCAGCCACACCGGGACAGGCTCCACATACGAGCAGTACTTC

J gene: TRBJ1-1
V gene: TRBV25-1
D gene: TRBD1
clone size: .
CDR3 protein: CASSAQTGYGKAFF
CDR3 DNA: TGTGCCAGCAGTGCGCAGACAGGGTATGGAAAAGCTTTCTTT

J gene: TRBJ1-2
V gene: TRBV7-8
D gene: TRBD1
clone size: .
CDR3 protein: CASSLARTGAGYTF
CDR3 DNA: TGTGCCAGCAGCTTAGCCCGGACAGGGGCGGGGTACACCTTC

J gene: TRBJ1-1
V gene: TRBV18
D gene: .
clone size: few
CDR3 protein: CASSFDRMNTEAFF
CDR3 DNA: TGTGCCAGCTCATTCGACAGAATGAACACTGAAGCTTTCTTT

J gene: TRBJ1-1
V gene: TRBV10-3
D gene: .
clone size: few
CDR3 protein: CAISESKHPNTEAFF
CDR3 DNA: TGTGCCATCAGTGAGTCGAAGCACCCGAACACTGAAGCTTTCTTT

J gene: TRBJ2-3
V gene: TRBV27
D gene: TRBD2
clone size: .
CDR3 protein: CASSSKGAGGSDTQYF
CDR3 DNA: TGTGCCAGCAGTTCCAAAGGGGCGGGGGGGTCAGATACGCAGTATTTT

J gene: TRBJ2-3
V gene: TRBV19
D gene: .
clone size: .
CDR3 protein: CASRQISTDTQYF
CDR3 DNA: TGTGCCAGCCGACAGATTAGCACAGATACGCAGTATTTT

J gene: TRBJ1-2
V gene: TRBV4-3
D gene: TRBD1
clone size: few
CDR3 protein: CASSRAGTAGYTF
CDR3 DNA: TGCGCCAGCAGCCGAGCCGGGACAGCTGGCTACACCTTC

J gene: TRBJ1-2
V gene: TRBV14
D gene: .
clone size: .
CDR3 protein: CASSQDTGGSGYTF
CDR3 DNA: TGTGCCAGCAGCCAAGATACCGGGGGAAGCGGCTACACCTTC

J gene: TRBJ1-5
V gene: TRBV10-3
D gene: .
clone size: .
CDR3 protein: CAISERQDGNQPQHF
CDR3 DNA: TGTGCCATCAGTGAGCGACAGGATGGCAATCAGCCCCAGCATTTT

J gene: TRBJ1-4
V gene: TRBV29-1
D gene: TRBD1
clone size: .
CDR3 protein: CSVEERTGGGKLFF
CDR3 DNA: TGCAGCGTTGAAGAAAGGACAGGGGGAGGGAAACTGTTTTTT

J gene: TRBJ2-5
V gene: TRBV9
D gene: TRBD1
clone size: .
CDR3 protein: CASSGQQGNGETQYF
CDR3 DNA: TGTGCCAGCAGCGGACAACAGGGGAACGGGGAGACCCAGTACTTC

J gene: TRBJ2-3
V gene: TRBV6-4
D gene: TRBD1
clone size: .
CDR3 protein: CASSVGGQGMRDSTDTQYF
CDR3 DNA: TGTGCCAGCAGTGTGGGGGGACAGGGGATGAGGGATAGCACAGATACGCAGTATTTT

J gene: TRBJ1-2
V gene: TRBV4-1
D gene: TRBD1
clone size: many
CDR3 protein: CASTDRGARNDGYTF
CDR3 DNA: TGCGCCAGCACGGACAGGGGTGCCCGTAATGATGGCTACACCTTC

J gene: TRBJ2-7
V gene: TRBV6-5
D gene: .
clone size: .
CDR3 protein: CAVRTSSYEQYF
CDR3 DNA: TGTGCCGTCCGGACATCCTCCTACGAGCAGTACTTC

J gene: TRBJ2-1
V gene: TRBV4-1
D gene: .
clone size: once
CDR3 protein: CASSQGATYNEQFF
CDR3 DNA: TGCGCCAGCAGCCAGGGAGCGACCTACAATGAGCAGTTCTTC

J gene: TRBJ2-5
V gene: TRBV9
D gene: .
clone size: .
CDR3 protein: CASSVEGPDSYQETQYF
CDR3 DNA: TGTGCCAGCAGCGTAGAGGGTCCGGACTCTTACCAAGAGACCCAGTACTTC

J gene: TRBJ1-2
V gene: TRBV6-5
D gene: .
clone size: .
CDR3 protein: CASSLRQLYGYTF
CDR3 DNA: TGTGCCAGCAGTTTAAGACAGCTTTATGGCTACACCTTC

J gene: TRBJ1-2
V gene: TRBV7-2
D gene: .
clone size: .
CDR3 protein: CASSVFRSNRNYGYTF
CDR3 DNA: TGTGCCAGCAGCGTTTTTCGGTCTAACCGTAACTATGGCTACACCTTC

J gene: TRBJ2-1
V gene: TRBV4-2
D gene: TRBD2
clone size: .
CDR3 protein: CASSQGRGGYNEQFF
CDR3 DNA: TGTGCCAGCAGCCAAGGGCGGGGGGGTTACAATGAGCAGTTCTTC

J gene: TRBJ2-3
V gene: TRBV5-1
D gene: .
clone size: .
CDR3 protein: CASSTGTLGDTQYF
CDR3 DNA: TGCGCCAGCAGCACTGGGACTCTAGGGGATACGCAGTATTTT

J gene: TRBJ1-2
V gene: TRBV28
D gene: .
clone size: .
CDR3 protein: CASSPHSTGDYGYTF
CDR3 DNA: TGTGCCAGCAGTCCCCACTCGACAGGAGACTATGGCTACACCTTC

J gene: TRBJ1-5
V gene: TRBV6-1
D gene: TRBD1
clone size: .
CDR3 protein: CASSEQSGTGSQPQHF
CDR3 DNA: TGTGCCAGCAGTGAGCAGTCCGGGACAGGGTCGCAGCCCCAGCATTTT

J gene: TRBJ1-1
V gene: TRBV4-3
D gene: TRBD1
clone size: .
CDR3 protein: CASSQSRQGNTEAFF
CDR3 DNA: TGCGCCAGCAGCCAGTCCAGACAGGGGAATACTGAAGCTTTCTTT